This passage covers 5 T cell receptor beta chains from one sample sequenced in a study of CXCR3-negative and CXCR3-positive naive CD8 T cells (dated by TCRdb to about 2019). TCRdb lists the instrument as NextSeq 550. The Human TCR Profiling Kit (MiLaboratory) was used to prepare UMI-labeled 5' RACE TRB cDNA libraries. After the reads were reprocessed by TCRdb, one entry was made per CDR3 protein sequence, with no DNA. The table for this sample shows about 43,000 distinct CDR3 sequences. The leading ten clones occupy roughly 10% of the sample. What was sequenced was memory CD8+ T cells from blood. The intended sense of this specimen's cell subset or site label: conventional CD8+ memory T cells (TMEM), sorted as controls. These receptors were obtained from a human donor in good health. Some clones in this sample may be carry-over from other donors' samples.

V gene TRBV20-1 combines with J gene TRBJ1-1. The CDR3 sequence is 14 residues long. Germline CDR1 DFQATT, CDR2 SNEGSKA (reference sequence). CDR3 sequence: CSATPADRNTEAFF.

The J gene is TRBJ1-5, the V gene TRBV6-2 or TRBV6-3; TCRdb lists TRBD1, though no DNA is available to test this call. Germline CDR1 MNHEY, CDR2 SVGEGT. The CDR3 totals 15 residues. Here the CDR3 reads CASRRTGSDNQPQHF.

V and J are TRBV20-1 and TRBJ2-1; absent DNA, TCRdb's TRBD2 call cannot be checked. The germline V gene encodes CDR1 DFQATT and CDR2 SNEGSKA (reference sequence). CDR3 length: 14 amino acids. The CDR3 protein is CSARAGGPYNEQFF.

V usage is TRBV5-1 and J usage is TRBJ2-7; checking the TCRdb D call of TRBD2 is not possible without DNA. This CDR3 comprises 18 residues. Germline CDR1 and CDR2: SGHRS and YFSETQ. CDR3: CASSLRSSGRAVRDEQYF.

The chain uses TRBV2 and TRBJ2-1; TCRdb lists TRBD2, though no DNA is available to test this call. CDR3 length equals 13 residues. Germline V gene sequence: CDR1 SNHLY, CDR2 FYNNEI. This CDR3 reads CASLGGRRDEQFF.